The 18 T cell receptor beta chains below were found in one sample sequenced in a study of cytomegalovirus exposure and HLA in healthy donors. Assay: immunoSEQ multiplex PCR; the TCRdb copy retains only in-frame clones and omits some. The sample shows approximately 160,000 clones, 85% to 90% of them seen only once. Sequences were obtained from PBMCs. The receptors come from a woman younger than 30 in good health and CMV-seropositive.

This chain connects TRBV5-1 to TRBJ2-7, with TRBD2 matching 16 bases. Trimming took 0 bases from V and 6 from J; bases not matched to a gene: 3. CDR3 size: 16 residues. Germline CDR1 reads SGHRS; CDR2 reads YFSETQ. The DNA for the CDR3 is TGCGCCAGCAGCTTGGGAGGGACTAGCGGGAGGGGCGAGCAGTACTTC. It yields the protein CASSLGGTSGRGEQYF.

J is TRBJ2-7 and V is TRBV11-1, with D possibly matching TRBD2 (5 bases). Trimming cost V 1 base and J 2 bases, with 12 bases left between them. Per germline, CDR1 SGHAT and CDR2 FQDESV (reference sequence). The length of the CDR3 is 15 residues. The CDR3 DNA is TGTGCCAGCAGCTTAGGGACGGGATTAGCCTACGAGCAGTACTTC. Encoded protein: CASSLGTGLAYEQYF.

This clone was detected a few times. The chain is built from TRBV5-6 and TRBJ2-2, with TRBD1 matching 7 bases. After removal of 4 bases from V and 3 bases from J, the junction contained 6 bases not matched to a gene. The CDR3 runs 15 residues. The germline V gene has CDR1 SGHDT and CDR2 YYEEEE. Here the CDR3 reads CASSPGTAHTGELFF. For the CDR3, the DNA is TGTGCCAGCAGCCCGGGGACAGCTCACACCGGGGAGCTGTTTTTT.

V gene TRBV7-3 combines with J gene TRBJ1-3; D is unclear. The length of the CDR3 is 14 residues. Trimming cost V 3 bases and J 4 bases, with 10 bases left between them. CDR1 is SGHTA and CDR2 is FQGTGA in the germline V gene. Written as DNA, the CDR3 is TGTGCCAGCAGCTTGGACTCGGTGGGAAACACCATATATTTT. Translating gives CASSLDSVGNTIYF.

The CDR3 sequence is CASRGSGSSEQYF. As DNA, the CDR3 is TGTGCCAGCAGGGGGAGCGGGAGTTCCGAGCAGTACTTC. V gene TRBV6-6 combines with J gene TRBJ2-7, with 8 bases lining up with TRBD2. This CDR3 region has 13 residues. V shed 6 bases, J shed 6 bases, and the junction held 7 bases outside the gene matches. CDR1 is MNHNY and CDR2 is SVGAGI in the germline V gene (reference sequence).

The chain combines TRBV29-1 with TRBJ1-1, with TRBD1 matching 8 bases. V was pared by 3 bases and J by 5 bases, with 2 bases of the junction left unmatched. Germline CDR1 reads SQVTM; CDR2 reads ANQGSEA. The CDR3 has 12 residues. CDR3 nucleotides: TGCAGCGTTGAGGGACAGGAGACTGAAGCTTTCTTT. Its protein is CSVEGQETEAFF.

The V gene is TRBV5-1, the J gene TRBJ1-4; D not certain. Per germline, CDR1 SGHRS and CDR2 YFSETQ. The V gene lost 2 bases and the J gene lost 4 bases, with 15 bases spanning the gap. The CDR3 has 16 amino acids. The CDR3 here is CASSFISGSSNEKLFF. Written as DNA, the CDR3 is TGCGCCAGCAGCTTCATATCGGGGTCGAGTAATGAAAAACTGTTTTTT.

This chain joins TRBV5-8 and TRBJ2-1, with TRBD2 matching 10 bases. With V trimmed by 1 base and J by 6 bases, 10 bases remained unmatched. Germline values: CDR1 SGHTS, CDR2 YDEGEE. The CDR3 has 17 amino acids. CDR3 region: CASSLFFSSGSANEQFF. CDR3 DNA: TGTGCCAGCAGCTTGTTTTTCTCTAGCGGGAGCGCCAATGAGCAGTTCTTC. Full variable domain (outside the CDR3, taken from reference TRBV5-8 and TRBJ2-1): EAGVTQSPTHLIKTRGQQATLRCSPISGHTSVYWYQQALGLGLQFLLWYDEGEERNRGNFPPRFSGRQFPNYSSELNVNALELEDSALYLCASSLFFSSGSANEQFFGPGTRLTVL.

This chain uses TRBV12-5 with TRBJ2-3; the match to TRBD1 covers 7 bases. Unmatched junction bases numbered 11, after V lost 5 bases and J lost 6 bases. CDR3 length: 15 amino acids. Germline CDR1 reads LGHNT; CDR2 reads FRNRAP. The CDR3 spells CASGADRVASDTQYF. The CDR3 DNA reads TGTGCTAGTGGTGCCGACAGGGTTGCCTCGGATACGCAGTATTTT.

The chain is built from TRBV18 and TRBJ1-1; 7 bases fit TRBD1. Unmatched junction bases numbered 10, after V lost 3 bases and J lost 6 bases. Per germline, CDR1 KGHSH and CDR2 LQKENI. CDR3 size: 15 residues. The CDR3 DNA reads TGTGCCAGCTCACCTCGACAGGGAGATGGATCTGAAGCTTTCTTT. Translation: CASSPRQGDGSEAFF.

The V call is TRBV7-3, the J call TRBJ2-1; D is possibly TRBD1 (7 bases). The CDR3 has 13 amino acids. Trimming shortened V by 2 bases and J by 9 bases, and 11 bases separated the two germline ends. Germline V gene data show CDR1 as SGHTA and CDR2 as FQGTGA. Written as DNA, the CDR3 is TGTGCCAGCAGCTTACGTCAGGGGGGTGAGCAGTTCTTC. This gives the protein CASSLRQGGEQFF.

In DNA, the CDR3 is TGTGCCAGCAGGGCCGGGACTAGTTCCTACAATGAGCAGTTCTTC. Translated: CASRAGTSSYNEQFF. The chain couples TRBV6-1 to TRBJ2-1, with 8 bases aligning to TRBD2. This CDR3 is built from 15 residues. The V segment lost 6 bases and the J segment 1 base; nucleotides outside the gene matches: 5. CDR1 MNHNS and CDR2 SASEGT come from the germline V gene.

The chain carries TRBV15 and TRBJ1-1; D is perhaps TRBD1 (6 bases). Germline lookup yields CDR1 LNHNV and CDR2 YYDKDF (reference sequence). The CDR3 is 14 residues long. V gave up 5 bases and J gave up 6 bases, with 16 bases separating them. CDR3 protein: CATSPSPGASEAFF. CDR3 nucleotide sequence: TGTGCCACCAGCCCATCTCCAGGGGCTTCTGAAGCTTTCTTT.

The chain carries TRBV2 and TRBJ2-7; perhaps TRBD2 as D (6 bases). This CDR3 region has 12 residues. Deletions cut 4 bases from V and 2 bases from J, with 6 bases between. Germline values: CDR1 SNHLY, CDR2 FYNNEI. CDR3 loop: CASSGRAYEQYF. In DNA form, the CDR3 reads TGTGCCAGCAGTGGGAGGGCCTACGAGCAGTACTTC.

The chain carries TRBV12-5 and TRBJ1-5; a weak D match, TRBD1 (5 bases). This CDR3 has 14 amino acids. The germline V and J ends were trimmed by 3 bases and 3 bases, with 9 bases remaining between them. Germline CDR1 LGHNT, CDR2 FRNRAP. CDR3 sequence reads: CASGFGQVNQPQHF. The CDR3 coding sequence is TGTGCTAGTGGTTTTGGACAAGTCAATCAGCCCCAGCATTTT. Using reference TRBV12-5 and TRBJ1-5 for the parts outside the CDR3, the full variable domain is DARVTQTPRHKVTEMGQEVTMRCQPILGHNTVFWYRQTMMQGLELLAYFRNRAPLDDSGMPKDRFSAEMPDATLATLKIQPSEPRDSAVYFCASGFGQVNQPQHFGDGTRLSIL.

The chain is built from TRBV30 and TRBJ2-5; 9 positions agree with TRBD1. The CDR3 runs to 13 residues. Germline lookup yields CDR1 GTSNPN and CDR2 SVGIG (reference sequence). Trimming removed 5 bases from V and 4 bases from J; junction bases left unmatched: 5. DNA for the CDR3: TGTGCCTGGCGGGACAGGGTTGGAGAGACCCAGTACTTC. Protein sequence: CAWRDRVGETQYF.

This clone occurred a few times. The rearrangement links TRBV30 to TRBJ2-7; TRBD2 matches 8 bases. The V gene's germline CDR1 is GTSNPN and CDR2 SVGIG (reference sequence). The junction had 6 bases not matched to a gene; V was cut back by 2 bases and J by 3 bases. The CDR3 consists of 14 residues. Here the CDR3 DNA reads TGTGCCTGGAGTCCCGGGGGGGGGAACTACGAGCAGTACTTC. Amino acid sequence: CAWSPGGGNYEQYF. Variable domain in full (rest from reference TRBV30 and TRBJ2-7): SQTIHQWPATLVQPVGSPLSLECTVEGTSNPNLYWYRQAAGRGLQLLFYSVGIGQISSEVPQNLSASRPQDRQFILSSKKLLLSDSGFYLCAWSPGGGNYEQYFGPGTRLTVT.

The chain uses TRBV6-5 and TRBJ2-3; TRBD2 matches 8 bases. The J segment lost 0 bases and the V segment lost 2 bases, leaving 1 base of the junction unmatched. Germline V lookup: CDR1 MNHEY, CDR2 SVGAGI. The CDR3 spans 15 residues. The CDR3 spells CASSYREGSTDTQYF. Here the CDR3 DNA reads TGTGCCAGCAGTTACCGGGAGGGTAGCACAGATACGCAGTATTTT.